The clone carrying this T cell receptor beta chain was seen a few times. The data were obtained in a study of regulatory T cells in long-lasting Graves disease. According to the study, TCR beta libraries were built with iRepertoire HTBI primers and CDR3-region Arm-PCR. One entry per CDR3 protein results from TCRdb running MiXCR on the multiplex PCR reads. The data contain about 310,000 distinct CDR3 sequences, 15% to 20% of them singletons. Noted time point: newly diagnosed GD, antithyroid drugs for less than 3 months. PBMCs provided the RNA from which the TCR library was made. This receptor was identified in a female donor with Graves disease. The source was peripheral blood mononuclear cells (PBMCs), collected at new diagnosis, from a patient treated with antithyroid drugs.

This chain's CDR3 is CASSIAENTEAFF. The CDR3 DNA follows: TGTGCCAGTAGTATAGCCGAGAACACTGAAGCTTTCTTT. The chain has TRBV19 and TRBJ1-1; D is undetermined. The CDR3 consists of 13 residues. Trimming shortened V by 1 base and J by 1 base, and 4 bases separated the two germline ends. Germline-derived CDR1 and CDR2 are LNHDA and SQIVND (reference sequence).